These T cell receptor beta chains were read from a single sample in a study of cytomegalovirus exposure and HLA in healthy donors. Here immunoSEQ multiplex PCR was the method, and the copy in TCRdb shows in-frame clones only, minus some. The sample lists roughly 130,000 clones, around 92% seen once, with 3% to 3.5% in the top ten. The source material was PBMCs. The receptors were gathered from a man aged 30 to 45 in good health and CMV-seronegative. Each CDR3 is given with its conserved first and last residue. Each record gives: J gene, V gene, CDR3 protein.

J gene: TRBJ1-6; V gene: TRBV9; CDR3 protein: CASSGDTTLHF
J gene: TRBJ1-1; V gene: TRBV10-1; CDR3 protein: CASSEFLYLLVPEAFF
J gene: TRBJ1-5; V gene: TRBV4-1; CDR3 protein: CASSQTGDQPQHF
J gene: TRBJ1-6; V gene: TRBV9; CDR3 protein: CASSVETEGSPLHF
J gene: TRBJ2-7; V gene: TRBV4-1; CDR3 protein: CASSPRPAQGGYEQYF
J gene: TRBJ1-2; V gene: TRBV6-5; CDR3 protein: CASSAGGYGYTF
J gene: TRBJ2-7; V gene: TRBV28; CDR3 protein: CASSQHRAGGEQYF
J gene: TRBJ2-2; V gene: TRBV6-1; CDR3 protein: CASSEQGLASVELFF
J gene: TRBJ2-1; V gene: TRBV6-5; CDR3 protein: CASSYRGQGGNEQFF
J gene: TRBJ2-7; V gene: TRBV5-1; CDR3 protein: CASSWDTGGGYEQYF